One and the same sample provided the 20 T cell receptor beta chains below, sequenced in a study of CD8+ T cells in alopecia areata. As the sequencing template, cDNA was produced by extracting RNA and reverse transcribing it. Assay used: immunoSEQ multiplex PCR; TCRdb lists only in-frame clones, some missing. Here the sample spans 200,000 to 250,000 clones, around 67% being singletons. Sequenced material: CD4+ T cells sorted from blood, taken at week 0. Receptor source: a human donor with alopecia areata.

The rearrangement uses TRBV7-9 and TRBJ1-6; 7 nucleotides line up with TRBD1. V dropped 5 bases and J dropped 5; count of bases not matched to a gene: 3. The CDR3 covers 14 residues. Germline loops: CDR1 SEHNR, CDR2 FQNEAQ (reference sequence). CDR3 protein: CASSPDRDNSPLHF. The CDR3 DNA sequence: TGTGCCAGCAGCCCCGACAGGGATAATTCACCCCTCCACTTT. Based on the CDR3 plus reference TRBV7-9 and TRBJ1-6, the full variable domain is DTGVSQNPRHKITKRGQNVTFRCDPISEHNRLYWYRQTLGQGPEFLTYFQNEAQLEKSRLLSDRFSAERPKGSFSTLEIQRTEQGDSAMYLCASSPDRDNSPLHFGNGTRLTVT.

This rearrangement joins TRBV15 to TRBJ2-7; no firm D call. This CDR3 contains 16 residues. V dropped 0 bases and J dropped 6 bases, with 18 bases sitting between them. Germline assignment: CDR1 LNHNV and CDR2 YYDKDF (reference sequence). This CDR3 reads CATSRDLYRVMGEQYF. The CDR3 DNA reads as TGTGCCACCAGCAGAGATCTGTACCGCGTCATGGGCGAGCAGTACTTC.

The chain recombines TRBV10-3 with TRBJ2-3; D is possibly TRBD2 (6 bases). Germline-derived CDR1 and CDR2 are ENHRY and SYGVKD. V lost 6 bases, J lost 0 bases, and 13 bases lay in between. The CDR3 runs to 15 residues. The CDR3 DNA reads TGTGCCATCAGCCGGGAGACCTCTAGCACAGATACGCAGTATTTT. Amino acid sequence: CAISRETSSTDTQYF.

Notes on this clone: Other DNA sequences within the sample encode an identical CDR3. The chain employs TRBV30 and TRBJ1-2; possible D gene TRBD1, 5 bases. Germline CDR1 and CDR2: GTSNPN and SVGIG (reference sequence). Trimming removed 3 bases at V and 4 bases at J, with 6 bases between. There are 11 residues in the CDR3. CDR3 in DNA: TGTGCCTGGAGGGGGACCTATGGCTACACCTTC. It translates to CAWRGTYGYTF.

The rearrangement uses TRBV2 and TRBJ2-1; D ambiguous. The CDR3 totals 15 residues. The germline V gene has CDR1 SNHLY and CDR2 FYNNEI. With 1 base removed from V and 1 base from J, the gap between germline ends came to 8 bases. This CDR3 reads CASSEGNPSYNEQFF. The CDR3 DNA reads TGTGCCAGCAGTGAAGGCAACCCGTCCTACAATGAGCAGTTCTTC.

The rearrangement joins TRBV30 to TRBJ2-1; perhaps TRBD2 as D (5 bases). Trimming removed 2 bases at V and 8 bases at J, with 7 bases between. The CDR3 consists of 11 residues. Germline V CDR1 and CDR2: GTSNPN, SVGIG (reference sequence). The CDR3 DNA reads as TGTGCCTGGAGTCGGGGAGATGAGCAGTTCTTC. Its translation: CAWSRGDEQFF.

This chain connects TRBV29-1 to TRBJ2-5; the D gene is possibly TRBD1 (6 bases). Germline loops: CDR1 SQVTM, CDR2 ANQGSEA. Trimming cost V 6 bases and J 5 bases, with 13 bases left between them. The CDR3 runs to 12 residues. CDR3 DNA sequence: TGCAGCGTAGCGCAGGGGTTGGAGACCCAGTACTTC. This sequence encodes CSVAQGLETQYF.

The genes are TRBV2 and TRBJ1-1; TRBD1 is a possible D gene (6 bases). In germline, CDR1 is SNHLY, CDR2 FYNNEI. This CDR3 is built from 14 residues. V was trimmed by 6 bases and J by 0 bases, leaving 11 bases between them. DNA of the CDR3: TGTGCCAGCAGGCAGGGGCGCATGAACACTGAAGCTTTCTTT. Its translation: CASRQGRMNTEAFF.

This clone was seen just once. The chain is built from TRBV30 and TRBJ1-4, with a tentative D call TRBD1 (6 bases). The CDR3 sequence is 15 residues long. From germline, CDR1 is GTSNPN and CDR2 SVGIG (reference sequence). Trimming took off 1 base at V and 1 base at J, with 10 bases between the two ends. The DNA for the CDR3 is TGTGCCTGGAGTGGAACCAGGGGAACTAATGAAAAACTGTTTTTT. As protein: CAWSGTRGTNEKLFF.

The chain links TRBV5-1 to TRBJ1-1; D unresolved. Looked up from germline, CDR1 is SGHRS and CDR2 is YFSETQ. The CDR3 extends over 13 amino acids. V lost 2 bases, J lost 1 base, and 6 bases lay in between. The CDR3 here is CASSFQENTEAFF. The CDR3 region has the DNA TGCGCCAGCAGCTTCCAGGAGAACACTGAAGCTTTCTTT.

The chain combines TRBV4-2 with TRBJ1-5, with TRBD1 matching 10 bases. The CDR3 covers 17 residues. The germline CDR1 and CDR2 sequences are LGHNA and YNFKEQ. V trimming: 0 bases; J trimming: 4 bases; junction bases outside the gene matches: 6. CDR3 coding DNA: TGTGCCAGCAGCCAAGAGGCGGACAGGGGGGCGAATCAGCCCCAGCATTTT. Translating gives CASSQEADRGANQPQHF.

This chain uses TRBV29-1 with TRBJ2-6; perhaps TRBD2 as D (5 bases). V lost 7 bases and J 4 bases, leaving 8 bases between the germline ends. The CDR3 is made up of 12 amino acids. In germline, CDR1 is SQVTM, CDR2 ANQGSEA. The CDR3 loop is CSAAGGANVLTF. In nucleotides, the CDR3 is TGCAGCGCCGCGGGCGGGGCCAACGTCCTGACTTTC.

The gene calls are TRBV5-1 and TRBJ1-5, with 8 bases lining up with TRBD1. Germline V gene lookup returns CDR1 SGHRS and CDR2 YFSETQ. J lost 7 bases, V lost 0 bases, and 6 bases had no gene match. There are 15 residues in the CDR3. CDR3 sequence: CASSLEGQAEQPQHF. The DNA for the CDR3 is TGCGCCAGCAGCTTGGAGGGACAGGCCGAACAGCCCCAGCATTTT.

The chain links TRBV6-1 to TRBJ1-6; 8 nucleotides match TRBD1. V dropped 7 bases and J dropped 6; count of bases not matched to a gene: 2. The CDR3 spans 13 residues. CDR1 and CDR2 (germline): MNHNS, SASEGT. As DNA, the CDR3 is TGTGCCAGCATCGACAGGGGTAATTCACCCCTCCACTTT. Protein: CASIDRGNSPLHF.

The rearrangement joins TRBV2 to TRBJ2-7; TRBD1 is a possible D gene (5 bases). Trimming shortened V by 8 bases and J by 3 bases, and 20 bases separated the two germline ends. From germline, CDR1 is SNHLY and CDR2 FYNNEI. This CDR3 contains 15 residues. CDR3 in DNA: TGTGCCAGCCAGAGCGAAACAGGAGAGAGCTACGAGCAGTACTTC. Protein: CASQSETGESYEQYF.

This chain joins TRBV4-3 and TRBJ2-5, with D maybe TRBD2 (7 bases). This CDR3 has 15 amino acids. V lost 0 bases to trimming and J lost 5 bases, with 13 bases between them. Germline V lookup: CDR1 LGHNA, CDR2 YSLEER. CDR3 DNA sequence: TGCGCCAGCAGCCAAGAGGGGGGGGCGGCGGAGACCCAGTACTTC. It specifies CASSQEGGAAETQYF.

For the CDR3, the DNA is TGTGCCAGCAGCCGGGGACTAACGAACAATGAGCAGTTCTTC. Its protein product is CASSRGLTNNEQFF. The rearrangement joins TRBV7-2 to TRBJ2-1, with 7 bases fitting TRBD2. The V and J ends lost 5 bases and 5 bases, in that order; junction bases with no gene match: 6. This CDR3 contains 14 residues. Germline loops: CDR1 SGHTA, CDR2 FQGNSA.

The V gene is TRBV7-8, the J gene TRBJ1-1, with D perhaps matching TRBD1 (6 bases). This CDR3 comprises 13 residues. Germline V gene sequence: CDR1 SGHVS, CDR2 FQNEAQ. The ends were cut back, 5 bases at V and 6 bases at J, with 13 bases in the middle. In DNA form, the CDR3 reads TGTGCCAGCAGCCCCCGGACAGTCTCTGAAGCTTTCTTT. Residues: CASSPRTVSEAFF.

This clone has just a few counts. This rearrangement joins TRBV7-8 to TRBJ1-5; 7 bases line up with TRBD1. Germline-derived CDR1 and CDR2 are SGHVS and FQNEAQ. V lost 5 bases, J lost 4 bases, and 2 bases stayed unmatched. The CDR3 totals 13 residues. The CDR3 region is CASSVQGNQPQHF. CDR3 in DNA: TGTGCCAGCAGCGTACAGGGGAATCAGCCCCAGCATTTT.

In nucleotides, the CDR3 is TGCAGCGTGGCCTTGGGGAGCGATGAGCAGTTCTTC. Translated, it gives CSVALGSDEQFF. The chain uses TRBV29-1 and TRBJ2-1, with D maybe TRBD2 (5 bases). Germline CDR1 reads SQVTM; CDR2 reads ANQGSEA. V gave up 6 bases and J gave up 8 bases, with 14 bases separating them. CDR3 size: 12 residues.